These 7 T cell receptor beta chains were sequenced from one sample in a study of somatic mutations in cytotoxic T cells in rheumatoid arthritis. Sequencing was performed with immunoSEQ multiplex PCR; in TCRdb, only in-frame clones are kept and a portion is missing. The sample yields some 20,000 clones, about 82% seen once. Source material: CD8+ T cells sorted from blood. These receptors were taken from a woman aged 50 to 60 in good health.

The chain links TRBV19 to TRBJ1-3, with 9 positions matching TRBD1. The germline CDR1 and CDR2 sequences are LNHDA and SQIVND (reference sequence). Trimming removed 5 bases from V and 0 bases from J; junction bases left unmatched: 8. CDR3 length equals 17 residues. CDR3 protein: CASSFRTGAYSGNTIYF. CDR3 DNA: TGTGCCAGTAGTTTCCGGACAGGGGCCTACTCTGGAAACACCATATATTTT. Filled out from reference TRBV19 and TRBJ1-3, the complete variable domain reads DGGITQSPKYLFRKEGQNVTLSCEQNLNHDAMYWYRQDPGQGLRLIYYSQIVNDFQKGDIAEGYSVSREKKESFPLTVTSAQKNPTAFYLCASSFRTGAYSGNTIYFGEGSWLTVV.

The chain uses TRBV7-6 and TRBJ2-1; TRBD2 aligns across 9 bases. The CDR3 extends over 17 amino acids. The trim removed 4 bases at V and 1 base at J, leaving 8 bases unmatched. Germline-derived CDR1 and CDR2 are SGHVS and FNYEAQ. The CDR3 is CASSSSVAGASYNEQFF. The CDR3 DNA is TGTGCCAGCAGCTCCTCGGTAGCGGGGGCGTCCTACAATGAGCAGTTCTTC. Full variable domain (remainder filled in from reference TRBV7-6 and TRBJ2-1): GAGVSQSPRYKVTKRGQDVALRCDPISGHVSLYWYRQALGQGPEFLTYFNYEAQQDKSGLPNDRFSAERPEGSISTLTIQRTEQRDSAMYRCASSSSVAGASYNEQFFGPGTRLTVL.

The chain employs TRBV4-1 and TRBJ2-1; D is possibly TRBD1 (5 bases). Germline CDR1 MGHRA, CDR2 YSYEKL. V lost 0 bases, J lost 9 bases, and 12 bases lay in between. CDR3 length: 14 residues. CDR3 in amino acids: CASSQDWQGAEQFF. In DNA form, the CDR3 reads TGCGCCAGCAGCCAAGATTGGCAGGGCGCTGAGCAGTTCTTC.

Points on this clone: The junction does not match germline at one end; this may be a read error. V is TRBV6-5 and J is TRBJ1-1; D is undetermined. The CDR3 is 14 amino acids. Germline assignment: CDR1 MNHEY and CDR2 SVGAGI. The CDR3 DNA reads TGTGCCAGCAGTTACCGGACGGCCAACACTGAAGTTTTCTTT. This translates into CASSYRTANTEVFF.

The chain joins TRBV4-2 to TRBJ1-3, with a weak D call TRBD1 (5 bases). The CDR3 consists of 16 residues. V dropped 4 bases and J dropped 3 bases, with 16 bases sitting between them. Germline assignment: CDR1 LGHNA and CDR2 YNFKEQ. As DNA, the CDR3 is TGTGCCAGCAGCCCCCGGGGGGGTAAGGATGGAAACACCATATATTTT. Protein product: CASSPRGGKDGNTIYF.

V usage is TRBV7-9 and J usage is TRBJ2-3; D is undetermined. CDR1 and CDR2 from the germline V gene are SEHNR and FQNEAQ (reference sequence). The ends were cut back, 5 bases at V and 4 bases at J, with 7 bases in the middle. The CDR3 length is 12 residues. CDR3 protein: CASSPSADTQYF. The CDR3, as DNA: TGTGCCAGCAGCCCCTCAGCAGATACGCAGTATTTT.

The J gene is TRBJ2-5, the V gene TRBV7-9, with TRBD2 as a possible D gene (5 bases). Germline assignment: CDR1 SEHNR and CDR2 FQNEAQ (reference sequence). V was trimmed by 8 bases and J by 3 bases, leaving 13 bases between them. The CDR3 contains 13 residues. CDR3 region: CASRTLGKETQYF. The CDR3 DNA follows: TGTGCCAGCCGGACTCTTGGGAAAGAGACCCAGTACTTC.